The sequence of this T cell receptor (beta chain) was determined in a study of cytomegalovirus exposure and HLA in healthy donors. Germline-derived CDR1 and CDR2 are MNHEY and SMNVEV (reference sequence). V was shortened by 2 bases and J by 1 base, with 11 bases between the two germline ends. This CDR3 contains 15 residues. The PCR made use of 60 Vbeta and 13 Jbeta primers. TCRdb keeps only in-frame clones here, not all; method: immunoSEQ multiplex PCR. In the table there are under 200,000 clones, around four fifths of which are singletons. For this clone: Its antigen is currently unknown.

Study conclusions and caveats: Most TCR sequences were rare, but some public TCRs occurred in many donors. About 87% or about 30% of the time was how often most TCR beta V segments were productive, according to an earlier analysis.

Sequencing was done on a sample of PBMCs. The receptor's source is a girl under 10 years old in good health and CMV-seropositive. The chain links TRBV27 to TRBJ1-1; a possible D gene is TRBD1 (6 bases). CDR3: CASSLRVGGNTEAFF. The DNA of the CDR3 is TGTGCCAGCAGTTTAAGGGTAGGGGGGAACACTGAAGCTTTCTTT.